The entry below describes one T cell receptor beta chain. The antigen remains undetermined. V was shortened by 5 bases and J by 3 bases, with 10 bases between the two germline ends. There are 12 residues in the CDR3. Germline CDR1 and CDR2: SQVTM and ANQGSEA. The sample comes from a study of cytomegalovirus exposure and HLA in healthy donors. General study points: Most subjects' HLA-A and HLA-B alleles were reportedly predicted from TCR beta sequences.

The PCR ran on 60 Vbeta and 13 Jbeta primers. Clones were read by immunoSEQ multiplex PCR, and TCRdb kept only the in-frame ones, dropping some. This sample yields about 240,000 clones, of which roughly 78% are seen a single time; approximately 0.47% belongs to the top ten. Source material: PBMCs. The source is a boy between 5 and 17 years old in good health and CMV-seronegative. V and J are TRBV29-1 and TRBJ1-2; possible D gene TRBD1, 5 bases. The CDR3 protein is CSVTLQDYGYTF. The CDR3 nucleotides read TGCAGCGTTACCTTACAGGACTATGGCTACACCTTC.